This is a list of T cell receptor beta chains from one sample in a study of T-cell memory formation after mild COVID-19. One entry per CDR3 protein results from TCRdb running MiXCR on the 5' RACE reads. Among approximately 260,000 distinct CDR3 sequences listed, 15% to 20% were seen once. The sequencing input was PBMCs or a T cell subset sorted from them (not recorded which). These receptors came from a man aged 18 to 29 who had mild COVID-19 (a few samples of this study predate the infection). Cell type and time point are not known. CDR3s include the opening cysteine and the closing phenylalanine or tryptophan. A D gene is named only where the DNA matches it firmly. Clone size appears in some rows only: once, few, many, or a class for an expanded clone.

D gene	clone size	V gene	J gene	CDR3 protein	CDR3 DNA
TRBD2	.	TRBV5-1	TRBJ2-1	CASSSVLAGGYNEQFF	TGCGCCAGCAGCTCCGTACTAGCGGGGGGCTACAATGAGCAGTTCTTC
.	.	TRBV6-2/TRBV6-3	TRBJ1-5	CASSTNYQPQHF	TGTGCCAGCAGCACTAATTATCAGCCCCAGCATTTT
.	few	TRBV7-3	TRBJ2-3	CASSLVGLTSTDTQYF	TGTGCCAGCAGCTTAGTTGGGTTAACAAGCACAGATACGCAGTATTTT
TRBD1	few	TRBV6-5	TRBJ2-2	CASSRQGVNTGELFF	TGTGCCAGCAGTCGACAGGGGGTGAACACCGGGGAGCTGTTTTTT
.	few	TRBV20-1	TRBJ1-2	CSATVGTSGVEGGYTF	TGCAGTGCTACGGTGGGGACGAGCGGGGTGGAGGGTGGCTACACCTTC
.	few	TRBV28	TRBJ2-3	CASSLQGAADTQYF	TGTGCCAGCAGTTTGCAAGGGGCAGCAGATACGCAGTATTTT
.	many	TRBV5-1	TRBJ1-1	CASSLSEPQAGGETEAFF	TGCGCCAGCAGCTTGTCAGAGCCACAAGCGGGGGGAGAAACTGAAGCTTTCTTT
.	.	TRBV11-1	TRBJ2-1	CASRGLRSYNEQFF	TGTGCCAGCAGGGGTCTAAGGTCCTACAATGAGCAGTTCTTC
TRBD1	.	TRBV18	TRBJ1-5	CASSPAGTGQPQHF	TGTGCCAGCTCACCAGCAGGGACAGGGCAGCCCCAGCATTTT
.	few	TRBV21-1	TRBJ1-1	CASSKEKGPWTEAFF	TGTGCCAGCAGCAAAGAGAAGGGTCCGTGGACTGAAGCTTTCTTT
.	many	TRBV5-1	TRBJ2-3	CASSLAPLDTQYF	TGCGCCAGCAGCTTGGCCCCGTTAGATACGCAGTATTTT
TRBD1	few	TRBV29-1	TRBJ1-2	CSVGQGFGYTF	TGCAGCGTCGGACAGGGGTTTGGCTACACCTTC
TRBD2	few	TRBV15	TRBJ2-5	CATSRGGAQETQYF	TGTGCCACCAGCAGGGGAGGGGCCCAAGAGACCCAGTACTTC
.	.	TRBV5-1	TRBJ2-3	CASSLTIVGTTDTQYF	TGCGCCAGCAGCTTGACAATTGTGGGGACGACAGATACGCAGTATTTT
TRBD2	once	TRBV7-6	TRBJ2-2	CASSNPLSGGAGTGELFF	TGTGCCAGCAGCAACCCCCTTAGCGGGGGGGCGGGCACCGGGGAGCTGTTTTTT
.	many	TRBV7-2	TRBJ2-3	CASSPILDTQYF	TGTGCCAGCAGCCCCATTTTAGATACGCAGTATTTT
TRBD2	.	TRBV18	TRBJ2-2	CASSPLSSGGRRELFF	TGTGCCAGCTCACCCCTTTCTAGCGGGGGTCGCCGGGAGCTGTTTTTT
.	.	TRBV6-6	TRBJ2-4	CASGGQQYF	TGTGCCAGCGGCGGACAGCAGTACTTC
.	.	TRBV11-2	TRBJ2-2	CASSLMAGDPGELFF	TGTGCCAGCAGCTTAATGGCAGGGGACCCCGGGGAGCTGTTTTTT
.	.	TRBV4-1	TRBJ2-5	CASSQDGLRETQYF	TGCGCCAGCAGCCAAGATGGCCTTCGAGAGACCCAGTACTTC
.	few	TRBV7-6	TRBJ2-5	CASSRGAGETQYF	TGTGCCAGCAGCCGGGGGGCCGGAGAGACCCAGTACTTC
.	few	TRBV15	TRBJ2-4	CATSRDASDISIQYF	TGTGCCACCAGCAGAGATGCCTCGGACATTAGCATTCAGTACTTC
.	.	TRBV5-1	TRBJ1-1	CASSSGVTANTEAFF	TGCGCCAGCAGCTCAGGAGTGACGGCGAACACTGAAGCTTTCTTT
TRBD2	.	TRBV20-1	TRBJ2-3	CSAGGGAGDTQYF	TGCAGTGCCGGCGGGGGGGCTGGAGATACGCAGTATTTT
TRBD1	.	TRBV10-3	TRBJ2-7	CAISESTGSHEQYF	TGTGCCATCAGTGAGTCGACAGGGTCCCACGAGCAGTACTTC
TRBD2	.	TRBV18	TRBJ2-1	CASSPPLRLAYNEQFF	TGTGCCAGCTCACCACCGCTTAGACTAGCATACAATGAGCAGTTCTTC
.	few	TRBV2	TRBJ2-2	CASSEGGRGGPGELFF	TGTGCCAGCAGTGAGGGGGGCAGGGGTGGACCCGGGGAGCTGTTTTTT
.	few	TRBV9	TRBJ2-3	CASCRDSYTDTQYF	TGTGCCAGCTGTCGGGACTCCTACACAGATACGCAGTATTTT
.	few	TRBV4-1	TRBJ2-5	CASSPSIDGETQYF	TGCGCCAGCAGCCCATCGATAGACGGAGAGACCCAGTACTTC
TRBD1	few	TRBV20-1	TRBJ2-5	CSAFGTGEETQYF	TGCAGTGCTTTCGGGACAGGAGAAGAGACCCAGTACTTC
TRBD1	few	TRBV7-2	TRBJ1-2	CASSLGGGQALYGYTF	TGTGCCAGCAGCTTAGGGGGGGGACAGGCCCTCTATGGCTACACCTTC
.	.	TRBV4-1	TRBJ1-1	CASSQDLGVLPTEAFF	TGCGCCAGCAGCCAAGATCTAGGTGTTCTCCCCACTGAAGCTTTCTTT
TRBD1	few	TRBV5-5	TRBJ1-5	CASGTGPYSNQPQHF	TGTGCCAGTGGGACAGGCCCCTATAGCAATCAGCCCCAGCATTTT
.	.	TRBV9	TRBJ2-5	CASSVVGSQETQYF	TGTGCCAGCAGCGTAGTCGGTAGCCAAGAGACCCAGTACTTC
.	.	TRBV20-1	TRBJ1-4	CSARDRPDNEKLFF	TGCAGTGCTAGAGATCGGCCAGATAATGAAAAACTGTTTTTT
TRBD1	.	TRBV5-1	TRBJ2-5	CASSLGQGRETQYF	TGCGCCAGCAGCTTGGGACAGGGAAGAGAGACCCAGTACTTC
.	few	TRBV28	TRBJ2-1	CASKPGGLSSYNEQFF	TGTGCCAGCAAGCCAGGGGGGTTGAGCTCCTACAATGAGCAGTTCTTC
TRBD2	.	TRBV20-1	TRBJ2-3	CSARDPSGSTQYF	TGCAGTGCTAGAGACCCTAGCGGGTCTACGCAGTATTTT
TRBD1	.	TRBV10-2	TRBJ1-2	CASRPGTGGDYGYTF	TGCGCCAGCAGACCCGGGACAGGGGGCGACTATGGCTACACCTTC
.	.	TRBV4-1	TRBJ1-4	CASSQVGEEKLFF	TGCGCCAGCAGCCAAGTCGGTGAAGAAAAACTGTTTTTT